The source of this T cell receptor (beta chain) is a study of T cells in Graves' hyperthyroidism and ophthalmopathy. Overall study: Peripheral blood was obtained at initial diagnosis, preceding any treatment. Findings and limits, study-wide: Most clonotypes expanded in thyroid above 0.001 were likewise present in blood.

This CDR3 is built from 17 residues. Per germline, CDR1 MDHEN and CDR2 SYDVKM. V lost 4 bases and J lost 2, with 19 bases in between. Diagnosis of hyperthyroidism was new in patients aged 18 to 65, and its duration was under 2 months. Used for diagnoses were clinical symptoms, serum thyroxine and TRAb, thyroid ultrasound and orbital computed tomography. This clonotype was counted at least ten times. Its antigen is not known. RNA transcripts provided the source from which TCR beta CDR3 regions were amplified. HTBI primers were used for first-round RT-PCR of the TCR CDR3. TCRdb reprocessed the multiplex PCR reads via MiXCR and lists one record per CDR3 protein. The sample yields some 270,000 distinct CDR3 sequences, roughly 13% seen once.

This chain uses TRBV28 with TRBJ2-3; either TRBD1 or TRBD2 may fit D (5 bases each). The TCR sequence derives from a woman aged 40 to 55 with Graves' hyperthyroidism. The sequenced sample was blood. In DNA, the CDR3 is TGTGCCAGCAGTTCCCCAAGAGGGGCTCACTCCACAGATACGCAGTATTTT. Its protein is CASSSPRGAHSTDTQYF.